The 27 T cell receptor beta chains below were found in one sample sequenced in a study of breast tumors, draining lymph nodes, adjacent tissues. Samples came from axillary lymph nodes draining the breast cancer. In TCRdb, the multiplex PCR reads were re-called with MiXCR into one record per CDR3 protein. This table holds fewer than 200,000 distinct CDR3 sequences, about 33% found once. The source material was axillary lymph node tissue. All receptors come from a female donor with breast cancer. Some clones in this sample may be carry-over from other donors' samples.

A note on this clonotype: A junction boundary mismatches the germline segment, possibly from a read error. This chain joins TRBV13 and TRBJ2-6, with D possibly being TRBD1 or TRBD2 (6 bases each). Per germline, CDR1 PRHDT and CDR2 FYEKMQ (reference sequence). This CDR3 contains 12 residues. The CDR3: CASSTGANALTF. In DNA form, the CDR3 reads TGTGCTAGCAGCACGGGGGCCAACGCCCTGACTTTC.

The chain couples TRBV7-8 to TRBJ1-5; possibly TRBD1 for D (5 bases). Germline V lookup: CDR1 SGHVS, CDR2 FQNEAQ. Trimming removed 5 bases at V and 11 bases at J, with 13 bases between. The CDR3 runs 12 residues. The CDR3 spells CASSTRVMAQHF. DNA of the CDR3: TGTGCCAGCAGCACCAGGGTGATGGCCCAGCATTTT. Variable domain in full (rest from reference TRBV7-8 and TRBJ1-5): GAGVSQSPRYKVAKRGQDVALRCDPISGHVSLFWYQQALGQGPEFLTYFQNEAQLDKSGLPSDRFFAERPEGSVSTLKIQRTQQEDSAVYLCASSTRVMAQHFGDGTRLSIL.

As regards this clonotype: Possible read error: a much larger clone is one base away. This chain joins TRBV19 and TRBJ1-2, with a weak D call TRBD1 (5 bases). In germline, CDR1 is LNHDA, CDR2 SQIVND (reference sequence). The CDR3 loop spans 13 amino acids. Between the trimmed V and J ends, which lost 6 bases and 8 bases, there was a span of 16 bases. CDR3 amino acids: CASRAGATDGYTF. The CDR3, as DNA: TGTGCCAGTAGGGCCGGGGCGACGGACGGCTACACCTTC.

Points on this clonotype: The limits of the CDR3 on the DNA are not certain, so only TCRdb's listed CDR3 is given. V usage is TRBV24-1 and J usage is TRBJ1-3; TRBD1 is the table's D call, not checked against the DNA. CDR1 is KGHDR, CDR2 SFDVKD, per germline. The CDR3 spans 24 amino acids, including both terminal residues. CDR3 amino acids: CATPSRRAAPTSSTSGRSGNTIYF.

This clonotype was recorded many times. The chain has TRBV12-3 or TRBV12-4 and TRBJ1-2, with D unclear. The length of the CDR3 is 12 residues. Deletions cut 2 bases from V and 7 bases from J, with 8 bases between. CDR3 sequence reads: CASSLSGFGYTF. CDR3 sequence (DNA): TGTGCCAGCAGTTTAAGTGGGTTTGGCTACACCTTC.

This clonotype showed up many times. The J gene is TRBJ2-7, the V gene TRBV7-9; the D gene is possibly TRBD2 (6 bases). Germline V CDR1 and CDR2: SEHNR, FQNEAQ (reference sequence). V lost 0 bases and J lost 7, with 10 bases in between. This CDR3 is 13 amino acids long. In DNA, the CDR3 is TGTGCCAGCAGCTTAGCGGGGGGTAGGGAGCAGTACTTC. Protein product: CASSLAGGREQYF.

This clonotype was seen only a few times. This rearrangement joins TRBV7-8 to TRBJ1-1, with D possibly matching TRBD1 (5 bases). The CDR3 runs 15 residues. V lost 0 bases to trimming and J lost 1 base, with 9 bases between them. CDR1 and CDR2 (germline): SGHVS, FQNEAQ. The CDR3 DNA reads TGTGCCAGCAGCTTAGCAGGACAAACGAACACTGAAGCTTTCTTT. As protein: CASSLAGQTNTEAFF. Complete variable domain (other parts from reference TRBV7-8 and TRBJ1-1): GAGVSQSPRYKVAKRGQDVALRCDPISGHVSLFWYQQALGQGPEFLTYFQNEAQLDKSGLPSDRFFAERPEGSVSTLKIQRTQQEDSAVYLCASSLAGQTNTEAFFGQGTRLTVV.

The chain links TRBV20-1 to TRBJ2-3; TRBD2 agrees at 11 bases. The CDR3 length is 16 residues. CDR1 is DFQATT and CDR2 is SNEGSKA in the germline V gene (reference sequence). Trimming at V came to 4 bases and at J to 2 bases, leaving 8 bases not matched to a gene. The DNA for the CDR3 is TGCAGTGCTACCTCCCCTAGCGGGAGGTTCACAGATACGCAGTATTTT. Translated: CSATSPSGRFTDTQYF.

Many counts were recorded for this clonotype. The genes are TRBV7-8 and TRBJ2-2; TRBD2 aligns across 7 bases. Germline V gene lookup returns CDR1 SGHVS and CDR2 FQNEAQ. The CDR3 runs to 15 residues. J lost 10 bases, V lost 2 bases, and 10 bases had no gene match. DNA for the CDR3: TGTGCCAGCAGCTTACTAGCGGCAACCTCCGCGGAGCTGTTTTTT. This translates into CASSLLAATSAELFF. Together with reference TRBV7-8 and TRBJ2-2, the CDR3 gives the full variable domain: GAGVSQSPRYKVAKRGQDVALRCDPISGHVSLFWYQQALGQGPEFLTYFQNEAQLDKSGLPSDRFFAERPEGSVSTLKIQRTQQEDSAVYLCASSLLAATSAELFFGEGSRLTVL.

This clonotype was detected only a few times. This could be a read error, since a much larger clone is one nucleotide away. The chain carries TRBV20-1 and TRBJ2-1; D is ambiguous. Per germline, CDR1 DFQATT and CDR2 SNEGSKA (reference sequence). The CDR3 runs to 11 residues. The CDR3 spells CSAIYYNEQSF. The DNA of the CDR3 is TGCAGTGCCATTTACTACAATGAGCAGTCCTTC.

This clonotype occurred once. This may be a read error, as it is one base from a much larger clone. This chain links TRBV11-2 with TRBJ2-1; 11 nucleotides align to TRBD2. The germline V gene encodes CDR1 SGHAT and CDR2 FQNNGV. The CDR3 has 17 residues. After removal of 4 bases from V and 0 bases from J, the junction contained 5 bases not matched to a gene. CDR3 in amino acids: CASSSSGRPNSYNEQFF. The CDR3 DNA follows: TGTGCCAGCAGCTCTAGCGGGAGGCCCAACTCCTACAATGAGCAGTTCTTC.

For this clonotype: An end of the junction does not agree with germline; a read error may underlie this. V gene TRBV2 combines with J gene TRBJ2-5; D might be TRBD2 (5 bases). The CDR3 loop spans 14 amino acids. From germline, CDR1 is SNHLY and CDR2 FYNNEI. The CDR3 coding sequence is TGTGCCAGCGGAGGCCGACAAAACCAAGAGACCCGGTACTTC. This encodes CASGGRQNQETRYF.

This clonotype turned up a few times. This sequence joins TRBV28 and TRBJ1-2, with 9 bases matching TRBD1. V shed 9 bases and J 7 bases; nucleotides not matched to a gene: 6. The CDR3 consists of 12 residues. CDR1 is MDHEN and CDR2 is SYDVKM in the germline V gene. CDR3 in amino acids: CASGQGTGGYTF. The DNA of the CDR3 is TGTGCCAGTGGACAGGGGACCGGTGGCTACACCTTC.

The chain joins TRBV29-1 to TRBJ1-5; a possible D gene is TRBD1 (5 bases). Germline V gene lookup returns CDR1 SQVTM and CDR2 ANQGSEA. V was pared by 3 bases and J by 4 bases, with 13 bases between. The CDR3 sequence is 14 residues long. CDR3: CSVDWGGWNQPQHF. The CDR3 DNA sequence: TGCAGCGTTGACTGGGGGGGGTGGAATCAGCCCCAGCATTTT.

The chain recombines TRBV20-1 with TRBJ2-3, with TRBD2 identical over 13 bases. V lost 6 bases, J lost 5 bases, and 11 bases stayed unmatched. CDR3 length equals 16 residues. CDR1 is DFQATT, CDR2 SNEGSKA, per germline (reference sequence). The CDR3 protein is CSATGLAGVVIDTQYF. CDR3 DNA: TGCAGTGCGACCGGACTAGCGGGGGTGGTTATAGATACGCAGTATTTT.

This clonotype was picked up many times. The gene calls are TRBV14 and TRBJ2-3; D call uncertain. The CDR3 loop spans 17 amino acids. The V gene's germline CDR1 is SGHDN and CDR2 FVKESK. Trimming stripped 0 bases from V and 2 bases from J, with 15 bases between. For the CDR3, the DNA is TGTGCCAGCAGCCAAGAATCCCCCAGTCTGGCCACAGATACGCAGTATTTT. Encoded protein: CASSQESPSLATDTQYF.

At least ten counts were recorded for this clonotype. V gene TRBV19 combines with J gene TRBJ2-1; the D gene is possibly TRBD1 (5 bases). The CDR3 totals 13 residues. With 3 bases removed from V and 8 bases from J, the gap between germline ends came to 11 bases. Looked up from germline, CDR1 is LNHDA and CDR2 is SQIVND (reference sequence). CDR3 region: CASSIQGLDEQFF. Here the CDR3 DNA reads TGTGCCAGTAGTATTCAGGGTCTGGATGAGCAGTTCTTC.

The CDR3 loop is CATSVPRAGNGGYTF. The CDR3 DNA reads TGTGCCACCAGCGTACCCAGGGCGGGGAATGGTGGCTACACCTTC. The rearrangement uses TRBV24-1 and TRBJ1-2; D is perhaps TRBD1 (5 bases). Germline V gene data show CDR1 as KGHDR and CDR2 as SFDVKD. V dropped 7 bases and J dropped 7 bases, with 21 bases sitting between them. This CDR3 region has 15 residues.

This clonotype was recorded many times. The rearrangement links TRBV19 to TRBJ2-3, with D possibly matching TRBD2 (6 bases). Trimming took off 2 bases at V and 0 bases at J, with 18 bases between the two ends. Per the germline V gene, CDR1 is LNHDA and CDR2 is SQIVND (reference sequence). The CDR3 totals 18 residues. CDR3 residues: CASSIRSGGASSTDTQYF. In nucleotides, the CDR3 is TGTGCCAGTAGTATAAGGTCGGGCGGGGCCTCTAGCACAGATACGCAGTATTTT.

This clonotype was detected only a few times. CDR3 region: CASSQGRGLEQYF. Written as DNA, the CDR3 is TGTGCCAGCAGCCAGGGAAGGGGTCTCGAGCAGTACTTC. The chain carries TRBV3-1 and TRBJ2-7; TRBD1 might be the D (5 bases). This CDR3 comprises 13 residues. Germline loops: CDR1 LGHDT, CDR2 YNNKEL (reference sequence). V lost 3 bases and J lost 6, with 12 bases in between.

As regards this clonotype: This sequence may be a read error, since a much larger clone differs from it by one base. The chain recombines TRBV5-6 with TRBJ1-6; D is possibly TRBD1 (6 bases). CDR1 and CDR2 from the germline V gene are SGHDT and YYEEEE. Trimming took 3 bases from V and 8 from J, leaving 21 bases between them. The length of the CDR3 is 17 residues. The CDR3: CASSSMSGDDGDSPLHF. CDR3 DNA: TGTGCCAGCAGCTCGATGTCAGGGGACGATGGGGATTCACCCCTCCACTTT.

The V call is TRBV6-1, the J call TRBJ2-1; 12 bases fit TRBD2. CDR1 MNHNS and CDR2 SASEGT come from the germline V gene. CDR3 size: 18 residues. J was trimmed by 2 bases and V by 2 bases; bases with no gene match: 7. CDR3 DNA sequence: TGTGCCAGCAGTGAAATACGGACTAGCGGGGATCCCTACAATGAGCAGTTCTTC. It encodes CASSEIRTSGDPYNEQFF.

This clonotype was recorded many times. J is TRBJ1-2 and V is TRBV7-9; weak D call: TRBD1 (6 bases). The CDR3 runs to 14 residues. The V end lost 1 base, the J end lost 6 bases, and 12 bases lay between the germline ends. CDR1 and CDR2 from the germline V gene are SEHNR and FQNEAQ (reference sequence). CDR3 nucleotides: TGTGCCAGCAGCTTAGGAGGAGACAGGCATGGCTACACCTTC. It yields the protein CASSLGGDRHGYTF. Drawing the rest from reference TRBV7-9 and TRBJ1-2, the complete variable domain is DTGVSQNPRHKITKRGQNVTFRCDPISEHNRLYWYRQTLGQGPEFLTYFQNEAQLEKSRLLSDRFSAERPKGSFSTLEIQRTEQGDSAMYLCASSLGGDRHGYTFGSGTRLTVV.

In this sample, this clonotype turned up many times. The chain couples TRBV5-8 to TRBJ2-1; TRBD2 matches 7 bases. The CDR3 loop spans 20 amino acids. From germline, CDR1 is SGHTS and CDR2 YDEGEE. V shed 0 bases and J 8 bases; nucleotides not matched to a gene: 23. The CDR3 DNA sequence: TGTGCCAGCAGCTTGGCCGCGGGGGTTAGCGGGCCCATACAGTTGGATGAGCAGTTCTTC. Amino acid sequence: CASSLAAGVSGPIQLDEQFF.

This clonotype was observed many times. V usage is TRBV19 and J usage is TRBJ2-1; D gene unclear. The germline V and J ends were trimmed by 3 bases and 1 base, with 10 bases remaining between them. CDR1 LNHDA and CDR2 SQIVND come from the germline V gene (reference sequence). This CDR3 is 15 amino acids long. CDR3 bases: TGTGCCAGTAGTATGGTACACATTTCCTACAATGAGCAGTTCTTC. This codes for CASSMVHISYNEQFF.

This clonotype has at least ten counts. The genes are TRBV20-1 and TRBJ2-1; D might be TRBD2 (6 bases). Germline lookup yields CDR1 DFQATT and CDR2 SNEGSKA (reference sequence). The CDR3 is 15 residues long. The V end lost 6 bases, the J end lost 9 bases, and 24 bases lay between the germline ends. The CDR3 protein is CSASTTSRSPSEQFF. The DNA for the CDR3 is TGCAGTGCCAGCACCACTAGCAGAAGCCCCAGTGAGCAGTTCTTC.

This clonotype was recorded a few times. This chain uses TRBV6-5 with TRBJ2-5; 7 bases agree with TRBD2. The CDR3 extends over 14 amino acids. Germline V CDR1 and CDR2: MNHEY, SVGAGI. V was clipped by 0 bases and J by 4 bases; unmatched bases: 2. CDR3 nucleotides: TGTGCCAGCAGTTACTCGTGGGGGGGAGAGACCCAGTACTTC. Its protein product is CASSYSWGGETQYF.